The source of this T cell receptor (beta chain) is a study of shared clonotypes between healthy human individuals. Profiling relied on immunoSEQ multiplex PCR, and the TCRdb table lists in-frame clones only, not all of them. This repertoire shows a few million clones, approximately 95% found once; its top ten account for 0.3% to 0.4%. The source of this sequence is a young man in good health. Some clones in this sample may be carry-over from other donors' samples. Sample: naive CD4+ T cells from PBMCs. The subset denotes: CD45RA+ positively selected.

This chain's CDR3 is CASSQDLFGTVGDTEAFF. As DNA, the CDR3 is TGCGCCAGCAGCCAAGATCTATTCGGGACAGTCGGAGACACTGAAGCTTTCTTT. The V call is TRBV4-1, the J call TRBJ1-1, with 7 bases lining up with TRBD1. Germline V gives CDR1 MGHRA, CDR2 YSYEKL. V was clipped by 0 bases and J by 3 bases; unmatched bases: 13. The CDR3 is made up of 18 amino acids.